This T cell receptor beta chain was sequenced during a study of CD8+ T cells in alopecia areata. Study-level results: During tofacitinib treatment, many expanded lesional clones remained in scalp and blood.

Treatment indicated: oral pan-JAK inhibitor, 5-10 mg twice daily. Sampling of alopecia areata patients yielded lesional scalp punch biopsies as well as peripheral blood. Sorting separated CD4+ and CD8+ T cells out of PBMCs. RNA was isolated and reverse transcribed to cDNA, the sequencing template. Measured with immunoSEQ multiplex PCR; TCRdb has only the in-frame clones, and not every one. This table holds more than 200,000 clones, about 64% found once. In regard to this clone: Its antigen is not known.

This CDR3 comprises 15 residues. Germline values: CDR1 SGDLS, CDR2 YYNGEE. V lost 0 bases to trimming and J lost 8 bases, with 12 bases between them. Sequenced material: CD4+ T cells sorted from blood, taken at week 4, from a patient treated with tofacitinib. The genes are TRBV9 and TRBJ1-6; D ambiguous. This clonotype was sampled from a human donor with alopecia areata. The CDR3 region has the DNA TGTGCCAGCAGCGTAGTCAGTGGGTGGTATTCACCCCTCCACTTT. This encodes CASSVVSGWYSPLHF.